This T cell receptor beta chain is from a study of control samples from healthy donors and cancer patients. The table came from immunoSEQ multiplex PCR; TCRdb's copy has only in-frame clones and leaves some out. The table has around 170,000 clones, around 94% seen once. Only one count was recorded for this clone. Germline-derived CDR1 and CDR2 are MNHNY and SVGAGI (reference sequence). Trimming removed 6 bases at V and 4 bases at J, with 15 bases between. This CDR3 has 15 residues. The gene calls are TRBV6-6 and TRBJ1-4, with TRBD1 as a possible D gene (6 bases). The sequenced sample consisted of blood. The sequence derives from a man aged 30-40 years in good health. CDR3 sequence: CASSLRVGGNEKLFF. For the CDR3, the DNA is TGTGCCAGCAGCCTCAGGGTAGGGGGTAATGAAAAACTGTTTTTT.